Below are 20 T cell receptor beta chains sequenced from a single sample in a study of shared clonotypes between healthy human individuals. Clones were read by immunoSEQ multiplex PCR, and TCRdb kept only the in-frame ones, dropping some. The table includes some 1,100,000 clones, about 84% detected once. Sequenced input: memory CD4+ T cells from PBMCs. The sample's subset: CD45RA-negative fraction. These receptors were taken from a man between 18 and 29 years old in good health. Some clones in this sample may be carry-over from other donors' samples.

This chain links TRBV10-3 with TRBJ1-4; TRBD1 is a possible D gene (5 bases). CDR3 size: 13 residues. With 5 bases removed from V and 8 bases from J, the gap between germline ends came to 12 bases. CDR1 is ENHRY, CDR2 SYGVKD, per germline. CDR3 DNA: TGTGCCATCAGTACTGGGGGTGGGGAAAAACTGTTTTTT. The encoded protein is CAISTGGGEKLFF.

In its sample, this clone was seen once. The sample carries other DNA sequences with the same CDR3. The gene calls are TRBV4-1 and TRBJ2-3; 7 bases fit TRBD2. The CDR3 contains 14 residues. Germline V gene sequence: CDR1 MGHRA, CDR2 YSYEKL. V lost 4 bases, J lost 4 bases, and 5 bases stayed unmatched. This CDR3 reads CASSRGGGPDTQYF. DNA of the CDR3: TGCGCCAGCAGCCGGGGGGGAGGCCCAGATACGCAGTATTTT.

The V call is TRBV9, the J call TRBJ2-4; D is perhaps TRBD1 (6 bases). CDR1 SGDLS and CDR2 YYNGEE come from the germline V gene. The ends were cut back, 0 bases at V and 8 bases at J, with 12 bases in the middle. This CDR3 has 14 amino acids. CDR3 in amino acids: CASSVVGGDDIQYF. The CDR3 DNA is TGTGCCAGCAGCGTAGTAGGGGGTGATGACATTCAGTACTTC.

This clone was counted a single time. The CDR3 coding sequence is TGTGCCAGCAGTACCGGACTGCCAGATACGCAGTATTTT. Its translation is CASSTGLPDTQYF. The J gene is TRBJ2-3, the V gene TRBV28, with D perhaps TRBD2 (5 bases). The CDR3 has 13 residues. The V and J ends lost 5 bases and 4 bases respectively, with 10 bases between them. The germline V gene has CDR1 MDHEN and CDR2 SYDVKM.

This clone was found a few times. This sample also contains other DNA sequences that code for the same CDR3. This chain joins TRBV5-1 and TRBJ2-7; no clear D gene. The CDR3 contains 11 residues. V was clipped by 0 bases and J by 7 bases, with 5 bases between them. From germline, CDR1 is SGHRS and CDR2 YFSETQ. CDR3 bases: TGCGCCAGCAGCTTGGCTGCAGAGCAGTACTTC. Its translation is CASSLAAEQYF.

The V gene is TRBV21-1, the J gene TRBJ2-7; TRBD2 was called by the table and not checked on the DNA. TRBV21-1 is a known pseudogene. The CDR3 extends over 17 amino acids. As DNA, the CDR3 is TGTGCCAGCGGTCGGGGGGGGCCCCCTGTCCTCTGTGACGAGCAGTACTTC. Residues: CASGRGGPPVLCDEQYF.

CDR3 loop: CASSVERTGGETQYF. For the CDR3, the DNA is TGTGCCAGCAGCGTAGAGAGGACGGGCGGAGAGACCCAGTACTTC. The chain uses TRBV9 and TRBJ2-5; D is undetermined. Trimming took off 0 bases at V and 4 bases at J, with 13 bases between the two ends. Germline CDR1 and CDR2: SGDLS and YYNGEE. The CDR3 length is 15 residues. Supplemented by reference TRBV9 and TRBJ2-5, the full variable domain reads DSGVTQTPKHLITATGQRVTLRCSPRSGDLSVYWYQQSLDQGLQFLIQYYNGEERAKGNILERFSAQQFPDLHSELNLSSLELGDSALYFCASSVERTGGETQYFGPGTRLLVL.

The count of this clone is one. The chain employs TRBV28 and TRBJ2-4; D is ambiguous. CDR1 MDHEN and CDR2 SYDVKM come from the germline V gene. The CDR3 totals 16 residues. Trimming shortened V by 3 bases and J by 0 bases, and 12 bases separated the two germline ends. Written as DNA, the CDR3 is TGTGCCAGCAGTTTGCCAGAGTTGGTAGCCAAAAACATTCAGTACTTC. This translates into CASSLPELVAKNIQYF.

The V gene is TRBV2, the J gene TRBJ1-4; 7 nucleotides match TRBD1. The CDR3 consists of 15 residues. Germline CDR1 SNHLY, CDR2 FYNNEI. V gave up 5 bases and J gave up 8 bases; unmatched junction bases: 11. CDR3 nucleotide sequence: TGTGCCAGCAGTCCAGGACAGGTGGAAGGGGAAAAACTGTTTTTT. It translates to CASSPGQVEGEKLFF.

This sequence joins TRBV7-9 and TRBJ1-2; the D is unclear. V lost 7 bases to trimming and J lost 3 bases, with 12 bases between them. CDR1 and CDR2 (germline): SEHNR, FQNEAQ (reference sequence). This CDR3 is built from 13 residues. CDR3 sequence: CASTIGSHYGYTF. As DNA, the CDR3 is TGTGCCAGCACTATAGGGTCTCACTATGGCTACACCTTC.

The J gene is TRBJ1-2, the V gene TRBV28; tentative D call: TRBD1 (6 bases). The germline V and J ends were trimmed by 3 bases and 8 bases, with 16 bases remaining between them. CDR1 and CDR2 from the germline V gene are MDHEN and SYDVKM. The CDR3 is 14 residues long. CDR3 residues: CASSFSTGRTGYTF. For the CDR3, the DNA is TGTGCCAGCAGTTTTTCGACAGGTCGGACGGGCTACACCTTC.

V is TRBV5-1 and J is TRBJ2-2, with a possible D match to TRBD2 (5 bases). V gave up 5 bases and J gave up 0 bases, with 8 bases separating them. CDR3 length: 14 amino acids. Germline CDR1 is SGHRS and CDR2 is YFSETQ. CDR3 DNA: TGCGCCAGCAGATCCGGGACGAACACCGGGGAGCTGTTTTTT. Its translation: CASRSGTNTGELFF.

This chain joins TRBV4-2 and TRBJ1-2; no definite D call. CDR3 size: 15 residues. Germline V lookup: CDR1 LGHNA, CDR2 YNFKEQ. The V end was cut by 0 bases, the J end by 1 base, with 9 bases between. The CDR3 is CASSQDPRGNYGYTF. In nucleotides, the CDR3 is TGTGCCAGCAGCCAAGATCCCCGGGGTAACTATGGCTACACCTTC.

The V and J genes are TRBV5-4 and TRBJ2-3; 7 nucleotides line up with TRBD1. This CDR3 is built from 16 residues. The trim removed 4 bases at V and 0 bases at J, leaving 8 bases unmatched. Germline CDR1 SGHNT, CDR2 YYREEE (reference sequence). The CDR3 region is CASSPPRGQSTDTQYF. The DNA for the CDR3 is TGTGCCAGCAGCCCCCCGAGGGGGCAAAGCACAGATACGCAGTATTTT.

The V gene is TRBV4-3, the J gene TRBJ1-2, with D unclear. The CDR3 sequence is 14 residues long. Looked up from germline, CDR1 is LGHNA and CDR2 is YSLEER. The germline V and J ends were trimmed by 1 base and 8 bases, with 14 bases remaining between them. In DNA form, the CDR3 reads TGCGCCAGCAGCCAAGGGGCGTCAGGTGGGGGCTACACCTTC. It encodes CASSQGASGGGYTF.

CDR3 nucleotides: TGTGCCAGCAGCTTCGACCCCGGGGGAGAGCAGTACTTC. Translation gives CASSFDPGGEQYF. The chain uses TRBV11-3 and TRBJ2-7, with a possible D match to TRBD2 (6 bases). The ends were cut back, 3 bases at V and 7 bases at J, with 13 bases in the middle. Germline V gene data show CDR1 as SGHNT and CDR2 as YENEEA. This CDR3 is 13 amino acids long.

With regard to this clone: Other DNA sequences within the sample encode an identical CDR3. The rearrangement joins TRBV7-2 to TRBJ2-3, with D possibly TRBD2 on 5 matching bases. The CDR3 has 13 amino acids. Germline CDR1 SGHTA, CDR2 FQGNSA. The V gene lost 0 bases and the J gene lost 5 bases, with 6 bases spanning the gap. In DNA form, the CDR3 reads TGTGCCAGCAGCTTAGCCCGGGAAGATACGCAGTATTTT. Translated: CASSLAREDTQYF. Full variable domain (remainder filled in from reference TRBV7-2 and TRBJ2-3): GAGVSQSPSNKVTEKGKDVELRCDPISGHTALYWYRQSLGQGLEFLIYFQGNSAPDKSGLPSDRFSAERTGGSVSTLTIQRTQQEDSAVYLCASSLAREDTQYFGPGTRLTVL.

This clone appeared a single time. This chain connects TRBV30 to TRBJ2-5, with D unclear. The end of the DNA aligns better with TRBJ2-7, so the J call may be wrong. CDR3 length: 12 residues. Germline assignment: CDR1 GTSNPN and CDR2 SVGIG (reference sequence). The CDR3 region has the DNA TGTGCCTGGAGCACCGGAAACTACGAGCAGTACTTC. This translates into CAWSTGNYEQYF.

This chain joins TRBV10-2 and TRBJ2-7; tentatively, D is TRBD1 or TRBD2 (6 bases each). This CDR3 region has 15 residues. Germline loops: CDR1 WSHSY, CDR2 SAAADI. V was shortened by 5 bases and J by 6 bases, with 20 bases between the two germline ends. The CDR3 region is CASSTPGTGGGEQYF. CDR3 DNA: TGCGCCAGCAGTACACCGGGGACTGGGGGCGGCGAGCAGTACTTC.

The V gene is TRBV28, the J gene TRBJ2-3; D is uncertain. Germline CDR1 reads MDHEN; CDR2 reads SYDVKM. The ends were cut back, 7 bases at V and 1 base at J, with 6 bases in the middle. CDR3 length: 12 residues. CDR3 protein: CASTHGTDTQYF. CDR3 DNA: TGTGCCAGCACCCACGGCACAGATACGCAGTATTTT.